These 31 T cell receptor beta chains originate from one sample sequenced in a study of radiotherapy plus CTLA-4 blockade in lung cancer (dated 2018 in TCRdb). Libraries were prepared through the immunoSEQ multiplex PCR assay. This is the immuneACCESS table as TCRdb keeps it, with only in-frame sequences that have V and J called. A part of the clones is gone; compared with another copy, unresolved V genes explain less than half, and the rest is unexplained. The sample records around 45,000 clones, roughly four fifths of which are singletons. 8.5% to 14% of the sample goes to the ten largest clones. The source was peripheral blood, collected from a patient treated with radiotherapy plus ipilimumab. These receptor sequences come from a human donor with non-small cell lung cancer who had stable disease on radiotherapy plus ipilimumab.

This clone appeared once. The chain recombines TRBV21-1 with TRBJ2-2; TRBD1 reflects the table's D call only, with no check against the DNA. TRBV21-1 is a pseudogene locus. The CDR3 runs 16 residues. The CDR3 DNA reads TGTGCCAGCAGCCCCCGTCTGACAGAAGGCACCGGGGAGCTGTTTTTT. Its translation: CASSPRLTEGTGELFF.

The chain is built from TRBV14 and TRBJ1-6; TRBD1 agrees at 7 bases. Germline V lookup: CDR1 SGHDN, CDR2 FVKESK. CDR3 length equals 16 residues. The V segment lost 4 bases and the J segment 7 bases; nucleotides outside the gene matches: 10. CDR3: CASSLTGDFVNSPLHF. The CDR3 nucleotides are TGTGCCAGCAGCCTAACAGGGGATTTTGTCAATTCACCCCTCCACTTT.

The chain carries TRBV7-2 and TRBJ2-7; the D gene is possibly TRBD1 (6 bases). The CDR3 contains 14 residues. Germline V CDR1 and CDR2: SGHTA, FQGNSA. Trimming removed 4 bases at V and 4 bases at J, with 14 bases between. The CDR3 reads CASSSQQGQYEQYF. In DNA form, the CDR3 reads TGTGCCAGCAGCTCCCAACAGGGTCAATACGAGCAGTACTTC.

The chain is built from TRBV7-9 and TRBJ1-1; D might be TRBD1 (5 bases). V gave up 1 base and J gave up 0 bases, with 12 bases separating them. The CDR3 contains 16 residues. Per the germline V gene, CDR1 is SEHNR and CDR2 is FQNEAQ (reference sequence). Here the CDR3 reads CASSLDGGVMNTEAFF. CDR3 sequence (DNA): TGTGCCAGCAGCTTAGACGGGGGAGTTATGAACACTGAAGCTTTCTTT.

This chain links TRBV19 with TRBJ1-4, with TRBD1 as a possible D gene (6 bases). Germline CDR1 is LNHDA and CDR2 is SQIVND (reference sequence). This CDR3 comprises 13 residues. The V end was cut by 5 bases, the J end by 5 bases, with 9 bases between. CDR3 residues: CASSATGNEKLFF. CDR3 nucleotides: TGTGCCAGTAGTGCAACAGGGAATGAAAAACTGTTTTTT.

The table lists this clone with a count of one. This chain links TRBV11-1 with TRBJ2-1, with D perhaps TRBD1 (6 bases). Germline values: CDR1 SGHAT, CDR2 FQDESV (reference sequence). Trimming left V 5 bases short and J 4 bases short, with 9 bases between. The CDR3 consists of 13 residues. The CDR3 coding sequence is TGTGCCAGCAGCGGTACAGGGTACAATGAGCAGTTCTTC. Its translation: CASSGTGYNEQFF.

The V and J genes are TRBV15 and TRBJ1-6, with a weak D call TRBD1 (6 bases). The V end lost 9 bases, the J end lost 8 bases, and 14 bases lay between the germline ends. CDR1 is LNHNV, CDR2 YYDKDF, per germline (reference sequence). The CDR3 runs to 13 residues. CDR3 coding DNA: TGTGCCACAGGGGGAAGTCAGGATTCACCCCTCCACTTT. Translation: CATGGSQDSPLHF.

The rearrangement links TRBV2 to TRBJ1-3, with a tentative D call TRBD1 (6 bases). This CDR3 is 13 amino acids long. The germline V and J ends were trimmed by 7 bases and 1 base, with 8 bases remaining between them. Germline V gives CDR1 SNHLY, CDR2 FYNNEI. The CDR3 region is CASKGVSGNTIYF. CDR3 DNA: TGTGCCAGCAAGGGGGTATCTGGAAACACCATATATTTT.

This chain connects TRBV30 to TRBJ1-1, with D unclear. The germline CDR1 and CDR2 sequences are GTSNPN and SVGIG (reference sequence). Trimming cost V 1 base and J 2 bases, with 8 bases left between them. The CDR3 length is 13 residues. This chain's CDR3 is CAWSAQENTEAFF. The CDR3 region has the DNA TGTGCCTGGAGTGCCCAGGAAAACACTGAAGCTTTCTTT.

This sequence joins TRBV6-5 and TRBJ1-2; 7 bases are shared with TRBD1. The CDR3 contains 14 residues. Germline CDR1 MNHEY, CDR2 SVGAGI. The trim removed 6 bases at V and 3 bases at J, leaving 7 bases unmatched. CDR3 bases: TGTGCCAGCAGAAGGGACAGACGAGACTATGGCTACACCTTC. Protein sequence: CASRRDRRDYGYTF.

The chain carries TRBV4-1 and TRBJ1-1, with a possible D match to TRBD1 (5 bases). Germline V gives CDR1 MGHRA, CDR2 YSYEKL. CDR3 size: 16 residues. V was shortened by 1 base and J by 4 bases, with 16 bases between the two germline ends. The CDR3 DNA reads TGCGCCAGCAGCCAAGTAACAGGCCCAAGCGCCACTGAAGCTTTCTTT. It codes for CASSQVTGPSATEAFF.

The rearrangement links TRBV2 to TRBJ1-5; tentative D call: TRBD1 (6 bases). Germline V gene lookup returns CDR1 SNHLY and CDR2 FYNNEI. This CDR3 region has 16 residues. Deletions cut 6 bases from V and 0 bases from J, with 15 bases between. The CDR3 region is CASRALPGVSNQPQHF. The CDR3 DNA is TGTGCCAGCAGGGCCCTCCCAGGGGTTAGCAATCAGCCCCAGCATTTT.

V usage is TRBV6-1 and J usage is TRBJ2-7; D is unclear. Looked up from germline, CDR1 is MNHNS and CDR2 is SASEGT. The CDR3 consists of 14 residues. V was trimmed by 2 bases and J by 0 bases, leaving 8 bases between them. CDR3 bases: TGTGCCAGCAGTGAAAGGGCCGCCTCCTACGAGCAGTACGTC. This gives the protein CASSERAASYEQYV.

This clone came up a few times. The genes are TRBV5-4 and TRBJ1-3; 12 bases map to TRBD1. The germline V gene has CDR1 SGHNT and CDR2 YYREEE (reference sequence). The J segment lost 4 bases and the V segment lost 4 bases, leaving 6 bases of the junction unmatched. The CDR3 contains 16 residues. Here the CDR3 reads CASSGRDRGLGNTIYF. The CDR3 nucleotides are TGTGCCAGCAGCGGCCGGGACAGGGGGCTCGGAAACACCATATATTTT.

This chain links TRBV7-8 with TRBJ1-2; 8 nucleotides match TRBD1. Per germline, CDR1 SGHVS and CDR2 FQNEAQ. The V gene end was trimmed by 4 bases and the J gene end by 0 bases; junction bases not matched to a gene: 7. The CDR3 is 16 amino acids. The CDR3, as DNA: TGTGCCAGCAGCTCCAGGGGGCGAGGAGCTAACTATGGCTACACCTTC. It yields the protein CASSSRGRGANYGYTF.

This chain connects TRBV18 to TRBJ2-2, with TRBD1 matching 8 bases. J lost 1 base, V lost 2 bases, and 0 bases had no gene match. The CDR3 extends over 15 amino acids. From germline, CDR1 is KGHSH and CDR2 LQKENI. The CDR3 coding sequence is TGTGCCAGCTCACCAGGGACAGGGAACACCGGGGAGCTGTTTTTT. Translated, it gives CASSPGTGNTGELFF.

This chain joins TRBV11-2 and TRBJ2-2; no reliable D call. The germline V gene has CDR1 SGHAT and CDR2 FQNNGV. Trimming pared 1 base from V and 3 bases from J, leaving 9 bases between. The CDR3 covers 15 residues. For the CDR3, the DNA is TGTGCCAGCAGCTTAGTCAGGTTATACACCGGGGAGCTGTTTTTT. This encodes CASSLVRLYTGELFF.

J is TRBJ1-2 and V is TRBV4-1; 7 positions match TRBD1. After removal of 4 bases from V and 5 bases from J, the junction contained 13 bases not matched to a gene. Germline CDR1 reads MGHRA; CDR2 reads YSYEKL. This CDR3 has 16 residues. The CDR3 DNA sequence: TGCGCCAGCAGCCCCACCTTCGGGACAGCAGTTTATGGCTACACCTTC. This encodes CASSPTFGTAVYGYTF.

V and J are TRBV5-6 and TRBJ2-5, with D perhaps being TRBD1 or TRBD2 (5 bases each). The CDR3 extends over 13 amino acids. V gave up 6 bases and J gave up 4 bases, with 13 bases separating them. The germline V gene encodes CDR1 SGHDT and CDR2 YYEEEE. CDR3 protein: CASIRAGTETQYF. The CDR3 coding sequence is TGTGCCAGCATAAGGGCAGGGACAGAGACCCAGTACTTC.

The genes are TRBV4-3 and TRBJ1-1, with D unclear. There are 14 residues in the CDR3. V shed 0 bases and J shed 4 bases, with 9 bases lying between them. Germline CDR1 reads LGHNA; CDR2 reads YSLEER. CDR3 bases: TGCGCCAGCAGCCAAGAGCTCAGCTCCACTGAAGCTTTCTTT. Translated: CASSQELSSTEAFF.

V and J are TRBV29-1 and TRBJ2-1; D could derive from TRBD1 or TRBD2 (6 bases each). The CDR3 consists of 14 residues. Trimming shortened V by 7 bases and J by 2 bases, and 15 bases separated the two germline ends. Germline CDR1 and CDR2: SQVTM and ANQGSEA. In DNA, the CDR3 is TGCAGCGGGAGAAAGGGGGGAGCCTACAATGAGCAGTTCTTC. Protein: CSGRKGGAYNEQFF.

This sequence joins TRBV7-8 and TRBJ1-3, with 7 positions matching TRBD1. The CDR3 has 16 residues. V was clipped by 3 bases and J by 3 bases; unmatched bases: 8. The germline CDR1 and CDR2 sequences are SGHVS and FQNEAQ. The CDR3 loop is CASSFRGRGVGNTIYF. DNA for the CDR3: TGTGCCAGCAGCTTTCGCGGCAGGGGGGTTGGAAACACCATATATTTT.

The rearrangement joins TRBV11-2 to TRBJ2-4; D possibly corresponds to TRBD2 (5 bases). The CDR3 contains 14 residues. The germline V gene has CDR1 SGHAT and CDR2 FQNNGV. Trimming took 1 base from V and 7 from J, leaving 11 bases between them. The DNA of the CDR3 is TGTGCCAGCAGCTTAGGGCCGGGGTCGAACATTCAGTACTTC. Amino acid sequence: CASSLGPGSNIQYF.

The CDR3 DNA follows: TGTGCCAGCAGGGAACAGGGTTTAAACACCGGGGAGCTGTTTTTT. This sequence encodes CASREQGLNTGELFF. The J gene is TRBJ2-2, the V gene TRBV6-5, with D perhaps TRBD1 (6 bases). The CDR3 is 15 amino acids. Trimming pared 6 bases from V and 2 bases from J, leaving 13 bases between. CDR1 is MNHEY, CDR2 SVGAGI, per germline.

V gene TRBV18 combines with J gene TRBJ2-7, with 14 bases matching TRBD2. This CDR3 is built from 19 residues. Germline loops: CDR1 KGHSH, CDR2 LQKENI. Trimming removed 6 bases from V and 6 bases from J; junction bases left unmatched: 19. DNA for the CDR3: TGTGCCAGCTCGGCCAAGACTAGCGGGGGGGCCGGGGCCTACTCCGAGCAGTACTTC. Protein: CASSAKTSGGAGAYSEQYF.

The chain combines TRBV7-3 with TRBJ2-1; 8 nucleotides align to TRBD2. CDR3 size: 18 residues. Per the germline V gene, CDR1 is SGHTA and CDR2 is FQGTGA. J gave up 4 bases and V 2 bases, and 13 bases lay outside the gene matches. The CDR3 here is CASSLDFLSGGQYNEQFF. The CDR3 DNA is TGTGCCAGCAGCTTAGACTTCTTGAGCGGGGGCCAGTACAATGAGCAGTTCTTC.

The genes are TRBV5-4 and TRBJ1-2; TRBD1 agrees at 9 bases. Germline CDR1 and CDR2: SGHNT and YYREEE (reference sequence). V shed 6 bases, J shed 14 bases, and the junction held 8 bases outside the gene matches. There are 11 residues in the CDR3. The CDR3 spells CASNRQGVRTF. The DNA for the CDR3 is TGTGCCAGCAACCGACAGGGGGTGAGGACCTTC.

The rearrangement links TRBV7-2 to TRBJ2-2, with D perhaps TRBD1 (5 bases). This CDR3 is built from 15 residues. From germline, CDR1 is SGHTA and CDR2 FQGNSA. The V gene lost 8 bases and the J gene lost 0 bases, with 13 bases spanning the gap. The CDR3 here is CASSRGTANTGELFF. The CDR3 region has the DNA TGTGCCAGCTCTAGGGGAACAGCGAACACCGGGGAGCTGTTTTTT.

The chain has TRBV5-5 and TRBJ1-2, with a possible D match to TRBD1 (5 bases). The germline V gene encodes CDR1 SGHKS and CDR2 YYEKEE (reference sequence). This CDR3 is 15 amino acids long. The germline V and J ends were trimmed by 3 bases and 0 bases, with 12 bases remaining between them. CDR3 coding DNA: TGTGCCAGCAGCTGGACAACCCGTTCTAACTATGGCTACACCTTC. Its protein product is CASSWTTRSNYGYTF.

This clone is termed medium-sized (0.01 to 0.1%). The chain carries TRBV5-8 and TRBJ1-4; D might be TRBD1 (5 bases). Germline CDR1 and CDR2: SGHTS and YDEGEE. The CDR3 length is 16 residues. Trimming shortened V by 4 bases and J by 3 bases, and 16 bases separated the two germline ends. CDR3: CASSPLFTGSNEKLFF. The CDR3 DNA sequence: TGTGCCAGCAGCCCGCTTTTTACAGGCTCTAATGAAAAACTGTTTTTT.

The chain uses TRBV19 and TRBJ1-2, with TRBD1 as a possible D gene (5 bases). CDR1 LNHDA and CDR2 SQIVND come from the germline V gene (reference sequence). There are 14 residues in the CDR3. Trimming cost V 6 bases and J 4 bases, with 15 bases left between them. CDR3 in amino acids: CASRSGGPSYGYTF. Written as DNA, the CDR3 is TGTGCCAGTAGGTCCGGGGGACCCTCCTATGGCTACACCTTC.